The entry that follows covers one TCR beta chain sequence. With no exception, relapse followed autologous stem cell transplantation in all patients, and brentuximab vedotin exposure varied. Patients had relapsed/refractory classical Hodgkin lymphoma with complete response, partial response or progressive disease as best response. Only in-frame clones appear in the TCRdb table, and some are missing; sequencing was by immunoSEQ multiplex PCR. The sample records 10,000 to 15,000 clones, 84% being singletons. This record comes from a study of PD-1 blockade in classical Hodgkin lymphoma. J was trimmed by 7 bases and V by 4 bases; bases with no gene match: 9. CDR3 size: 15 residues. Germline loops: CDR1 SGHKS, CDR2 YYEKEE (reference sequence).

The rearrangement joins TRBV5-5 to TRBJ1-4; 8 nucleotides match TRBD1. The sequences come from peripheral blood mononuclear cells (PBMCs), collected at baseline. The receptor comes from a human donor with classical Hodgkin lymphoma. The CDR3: CASSNGQGPFEKLFF. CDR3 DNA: TGTGCCAGCAGCAACGGACAGGGTCCGTTTGAAAAACTGTTTTTT.